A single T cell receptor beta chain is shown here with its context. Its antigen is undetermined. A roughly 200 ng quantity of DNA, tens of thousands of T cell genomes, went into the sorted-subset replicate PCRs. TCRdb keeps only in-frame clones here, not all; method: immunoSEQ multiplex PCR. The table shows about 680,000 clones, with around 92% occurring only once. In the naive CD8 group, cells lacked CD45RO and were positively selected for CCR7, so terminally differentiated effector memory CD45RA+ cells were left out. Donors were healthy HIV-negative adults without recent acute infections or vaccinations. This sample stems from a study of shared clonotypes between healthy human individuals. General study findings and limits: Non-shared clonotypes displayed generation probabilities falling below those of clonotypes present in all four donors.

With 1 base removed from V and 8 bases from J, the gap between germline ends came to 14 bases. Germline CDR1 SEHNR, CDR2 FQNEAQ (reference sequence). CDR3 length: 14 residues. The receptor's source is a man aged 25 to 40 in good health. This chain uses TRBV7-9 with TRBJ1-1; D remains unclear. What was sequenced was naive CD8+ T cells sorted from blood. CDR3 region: CASSLVLGQQEAFF. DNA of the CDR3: TGTGCCAGCAGCTTAGTGTTAGGTCAGCAGGAAGCTTTCTTT.